This T cell receptor (beta chain) was obtained from a study of CD8 T cells in Susac syndrome. Regarding the study as a whole: An acknowledgment was made by the study that its TCR sequencing and HLA analysis involved relatively few individuals.

About this clonotype itself: Antigen: not known.

Reverse transcription of about 0.5 to 1 ug RNA was carried out with random hexamers. Across 54 Vbeta and 13 Jbeta, immunoSEQ multiplex PCR amplified TCR beta CDR3. TCRdb re-derived calls from the immunoSEQ multiplex PCR reads in MiXCR, one entry per CDR3 protein. This sample has about 200,000 distinct CDR3 sequences; approximately 96% occur once, and the top ten carry approximately 0.09%. CDR3 size: 17 residues. V lost 3 bases and J lost 4; bases outside the gene matches: 9. The chain links TRBV12-3 or TRBV12-4 to TRBJ2-6; the match to TRBD1 covers 7 bases. The sequence was obtained from a human donor with multiple sclerosis. What was sequenced was CD4+ T cells from PBMCs. The DNA for the CDR3 is TGTGCCAGCAGTTTCAACGCAGGGGGTAAAGGGGCCAACGTCCTGACTTTC. Protein: CASSFNAGGKGANVLTF.